The 29 T cell receptor beta chains below all came from one sample that was sequenced in a study of blood T cell repertoires in COVID-19. Measured with immunoSEQ multiplex PCR; TCRdb has only the in-frame clones, and not every one. The data contain just over 150,000 clones, approximately 87% of them singletons. The sequencing input was PBMCs or T cells enriched from blood (not recorded which). The source is a woman aged 50 to 60 who had recovered from COVID-19.

For this clone: One end of the junction does not line up with germline, which may come from a read error. Other DNA sequences in this specimen translate into the identical CDR3. This sequence joins TRBV19 and TRBJ1-1; 7 bases align to TRBD1. CDR3 size: 12 residues. Germline V lookup: CDR1 LNHDA, CDR2 SQIVND (reference sequence). The DNA for the CDR3 is TGTGCCACCCAACAGGGGAACACTGAAGCTTTTTTT. Residues: CATQQGNTEAFF.

The rearrangement uses TRBV18 and TRBJ2-5, with TRBD1 as a possible D gene (5 bases). Germline V lookup: CDR1 KGHSH, CDR2 LQKENI. V gave up 3 bases and J gave up 1 base, with 9 bases separating them. The CDR3 is 14 amino acids. CDR3 loop: CASSPRVSQETQYF. The CDR3 bases are TGTGCCAGCTCACCCAGGGTGAGCCAAGAGACCCAGTACTTC. Drawing the rest from reference TRBV18 and TRBJ2-5, the complete variable domain is NAGVMQNPRHLVRRRGQEARLRCSPMKGHSHVYWYRQLPEEGLKFMVYLQKENIIDESGMPKERFSAEFPKEGPSILRIQQVVRGDSAAYFCASSPRVSQETQYFGPGTRLLVL.

The chain couples TRBV6-5 to TRBJ1-1; 7 nucleotides agree with TRBD1. Germline V lookup: CDR1 MNHEY, CDR2 SVGAGI. The CDR3 is 13 amino acids. Losses at the gene ends were 8 bases for V and 4 bases for J; bases not matched to a gene: 7. CDR3 DNA sequence: TGTGCCAGCCAACAGGGGCTTAGCACTGAAGCTTTCTTT. It translates to CASQQGLSTEAFF.

The count of this clone is one. The chain recombines TRBV5-5 with TRBJ1-1, with 7 positions matching TRBD1. The trim removed 0 bases at V and 5 bases at J, leaving 4 bases unmatched. Per germline, CDR1 SGHKS and CDR2 YYEKEE (reference sequence). The CDR3 runs 14 residues. CDR3 nucleotides: TGTGCCAGCAGCTTGGTCGACAGGGCAACTGAAGCTTTCTTT. Translated, it gives CASSLVDRATEAFF.

This clone was detected only once. The J gene is TRBJ2-1, the V gene TRBV19; 9 positions match TRBD1. J was trimmed by 10 bases and V by 9 bases; bases with no gene match: 13. In germline, CDR1 is LNHDA, CDR2 SQIVND (reference sequence). This CDR3 is built from 14 residues. CDR3: CASSGTGTISEQFF. CDR3 bases: TGTGCCAGCTCCGGGACAGGGACTATATCGGAGCAGTTCTTC.

In its sample, this clone was seen a few times. This sequence joins TRBV4-2 and TRBJ2-1, with 11 nucleotides matching TRBD2. Unmatched junction bases numbered 3, after V lost 1 base and J lost 4 bases. The CDR3 contains 16 residues. Germline V CDR1 and CDR2: LGHNA, YNFKEQ. The CDR3 loop reads CASSQGLAGSYNEQFF. The CDR3 DNA is TGTGCCAGCAGCCAAGGACTAGCGGGATCTTACAATGAGCAGTTCTTC.

The CDR3 loop reads CASSEPGTLGGYTF. The CDR3 DNA reads as TGTGCCAGCAGTGAACCCGGGACTCTGGGTGGCTACACCTTC. J is TRBJ1-2 and V is TRBV25-1; weak D call: TRBD1 (5 bases). The germline V gene encodes CDR1 MGHDK and CDR2 SYGVNS. With 2 bases removed from V and 7 bases from J, the gap between germline ends came to 14 bases. This CDR3 has 14 amino acids.

The chain links TRBV5-1 to TRBJ2-3, with 10 positions matching TRBD1. Germline CDR1 is SGHRS and CDR2 is YFSETQ. This CDR3 contains 16 residues. Unmatched junction bases numbered 8, after V lost 2 bases and J lost 5 bases. CDR3 sequence: CASSFRDRGAGDTQYF. The CDR3 DNA is TGCGCCAGCAGCTTTCGGGACAGGGGCGCAGGAGATACGCAGTATTTT.

The rearrangement uses TRBV5-1 and TRBJ2-5; 8 nucleotides match TRBD2. V lost 5 bases, J lost 2 bases, and 5 bases stayed unmatched. Per germline, CDR1 SGHRS and CDR2 YFSETQ. This CDR3 is built from 14 residues. The CDR3: CASRVGGVQETQYF. The DNA for the CDR3 is TGCGCCAGCAGGGTCGGGGGGGTACAAGAGACCCAGTACTTC.

This clone was detected once. This chain connects TRBV5-1 to TRBJ1-4; no firm D call. The CDR3 is 16 amino acids. The V end lost 0 bases, the J end lost 5 bases, and 14 bases lay between the germline ends. The germline CDR1 and CDR2 sequences are SGHRS and YFSETQ. The CDR3 DNA reads as TGCGCCAGCAGCTTGGATATCGGAGGTTCGAATGAAAAACTGTTTTTT. Translated: CASSLDIGGSNEKLFF.

The chain joins TRBV7-2 to TRBJ2-3; TRBD2 matches 11 bases. The CDR3 sequence is 16 residues long. The germline V gene has CDR1 SGHTA and CDR2 FQGNSA. J gave up 3 bases and V 0 bases, and 2 bases lay outside the gene matches. For the CDR3, the DNA is TGTGCCAGCAGCTTAGCAATAGCGGGGGGGACAGATACGCAGTATTTT. Translating gives CASSLAIAGGTDTQYF.

This chain links TRBV19 with TRBJ2-1, with TRBD1 matching over 12 bases. Per germline, CDR1 LNHDA and CDR2 SQIVND (reference sequence). The V segment lost 4 bases and the J segment 10 bases; nucleotides outside the gene matches: 20. This CDR3 has 19 residues. The CDR3 region has the DNA TGTGCCAGTAGTACCCGGGACAGGGGGCGCGAAAGGGGTGTAGGGGAGCAGTTCTTC. This codes for CASSTRDRGRERGVGEQFF.

The chain combines TRBV6-4 with TRBJ2-2, with TRBD2 matching 9 bases. The germline V gene has CDR1 MRHNA and CDR2 SNTAGT. V lost 7 bases to trimming and J lost 3 bases; unmatched junction nucleotides: 3. The CDR3 extends over 14 amino acids. CDR3 sequence reads: CASKERGDTGELFF. CDR3 bases: TGTGCCAGCAAAGAGCGGGGGGACACCGGGGAGCTGTTTTTT.

The V gene is TRBV21-1, the J gene TRBJ1-2; TRBD1 is taken as the D call from the table, unchecked against the DNA. TRBV21-1 is a pseudogene segment. The CDR3 loop spans 13 amino acids. CDR3 residues: CASSKRTGGGYTF. CDR3 DNA sequence: TGTGCCAGCAGCAAGCGGACAGGGGGAGGCTACACCTTC.

V and J are TRBV5-8 and TRBJ2-7; D might be TRBD1 (7 bases). V gave up 6 bases and J gave up 0 bases, with 22 bases separating them. Germline-derived CDR1 and CDR2 are SGHTS and YDEGEE. CDR3 length: 17 residues. CDR3 in DNA: TGTGCCAGCACCCGCCGGGGGAGCAGGGGGGCCTCCTACGAGCAGTACTTC. This encodes CASTRRGSRGASYEQYF.

This sequence joins TRBV12-3 or TRBV12-4 and TRBJ1-5, with 10 nucleotides matching TRBD1. The J segment lost 6 bases and the V segment lost 6 bases, leaving 2 bases of the junction unmatched. The CDR3 is 13 residues long. DNA for the CDR3: TGTGCCAGCAGAGGACAGGGGGTTCAGCCCCAGCATTTT. Translating gives CASRGQGVQPQHF.

The V and J genes are TRBV6-5 and TRBJ1-1, with D possibly matching TRBD1 (6 bases). The V and J ends lost 4 bases and 5 bases respectively, with 17 bases between them. The V gene's germline CDR1 is MNHEY and CDR2 SVGAGI. The CDR3 runs to 15 residues. For the CDR3, the DNA is TGTGCCAGCAGTTTTCGGACAGTAGGAGATACTGAAGCTTTCTTT. Translation: CASSFRTVGDTEAFF.

J is TRBJ2-3 and V is TRBV5-4, with a weak D call TRBD1 (6 bases). Germline V gene sequence: CDR1 SGHNT, CDR2 YYREEE (reference sequence). The V and J ends lost 4 bases and 2 bases respectively, with 14 bases between them. The CDR3 consists of 15 residues. This CDR3 is CASSPLGHLTDTQYF. CDR3 DNA: TGTGCCAGCAGCCCACTGGGACACCTCACAGATACGCAGTATTTT.

The genes are TRBV19 and TRBJ2-3, with D tentatively TRBD1 (6 bases). Germline V CDR1 and CDR2: LNHDA, SQIVND (reference sequence). The CDR3 contains 14 residues. Between the trimmed V and J ends, which lost 6 bases and 0 bases, there was a span of 10 bases. CDR3 DNA sequence: TGTGCCAGTAGCTCACAGGGTAGCACAGATACGCAGTATTTT. Encoded protein: CASSSQGSTDTQYF.

The chain carries TRBV6-5 and TRBJ2-1; 13 bases fit TRBD2. With V trimmed by 2 bases and J by 7 bases, 5 bases remained unmatched. CDR3 size: 16 residues. Germline V gives CDR1 MNHEY, CDR2 SVGAGI. The CDR3 nucleotides read TGTGCCAGCAGTTACACACTAGCGGGGGGGCTAAATGAGCAGTTCTTC. Its protein is CASSYTLAGGLNEQFF.

V gene TRBV25-1 combines with J gene TRBJ1-4; 10 nucleotides align to TRBD1. The CDR3 spans 13 residues. Germline-derived CDR1 and CDR2 are MGHDK and SYGVNS. V dropped 10 bases and J dropped 7; count of bases not matched to a gene: 6. The CDR3 coding sequence is TGTGCCACTTCCGGGACAGGGGTTGAAAAACTGTTTTTT. This gives the protein CATSGTGVEKLFF.

The chain employs TRBV7-8 and TRBJ1-1; TRBD1 agrees at 8 bases. The germline V gene encodes CDR1 SGHVS and CDR2 FQNEAQ. V gave up 3 bases and J gave up 5 bases; unmatched junction bases: 11. This CDR3 comprises 16 residues. CDR3 protein: CASSFGRQGRKTEAFF. The CDR3 DNA follows: TGTGCCAGCAGCTTTGGTCGACAGGGGAGGAAGACTGAAGCTTTCTTT. Variable domain in full (rest from reference TRBV7-8 and TRBJ1-1): GAGVSQSPRYKVAKRGQDVALRCDPISGHVSLFWYQQALGQGPEFLTYFQNEAQLDKSGLPSDRFFAERPEGSVSTLKIQRTQQEDSAVYLCASSFGRQGRKTEAFFGQGTRLTVV.

This clone was picked up a small number of times. The gene calls are TRBV27 and TRBJ2-2; D possibly corresponds to TRBD2 (5 bases). The V and J ends lost 11 bases and 6 bases respectively, with 13 bases between them. The germline V gene encodes CDR1 MNHEY and CDR2 SMNVEV (reference sequence). The CDR3 runs to 12 residues. CDR3 residues: CAAHGGPGELFF. The CDR3 coding sequence is TGTGCCGCTCATGGAGGTCCCGGGGAGCTGTTTTTT.

This chain joins TRBV5-6 and TRBJ2-2; 8 bases align to TRBD1. The CDR3 spans 16 residues. After removal of 4 bases from V and 4 bases from J, the junction contained 9 bases not matched to a gene. In germline, CDR1 is SGHDT, CDR2 YYEEEE. The DNA of the CDR3 is TGTGCCAGCAGCCCCGGACAGGGTGTGATCACCGGGGAGCTGTTTTTT. Encoded protein: CASSPGQGVITGELFF.

This clone was observed a handful of times. The genes are TRBV5-4 and TRBJ2-2, with 11 bases aligning to TRBD2. The trim removed 4 bases at V and 4 bases at J, leaving 6 bases unmatched. CDR3 length: 16 residues. In germline, CDR1 is SGHNT, CDR2 YYREEE (reference sequence). CDR3: CASSRIAGGGTGELFF. The CDR3 coding sequence is TGTGCCAGCAGCCGGATAGCGGGGGGGGGCACCGGGGAGCTGTTTTTT. The complete variable domain, with remaining parts taken from reference TRBV5-4 and TRBJ2-2, reads ETGVTQSPTHLIKTRGQQVTLRCSSQSGHNTVSWYQQALGQGPQFIFQYYREEENGRGNFPPRFSGLQFPNYSSELNVNALELDDSALYLCASSRIAGGGTGELFFGEGSRLTVL.

There are a few counts of this clone. The rearrangement links TRBV5-5 to TRBJ2-7; maybe TRBD2 (5 bases). V was clipped by 0 bases and J by 3 bases, with 10 bases between them. The CDR3 length is 14 residues. The germline V gene has CDR1 SGHKS and CDR2 YYEKEE (reference sequence). As DNA, the CDR3 is TGTGCCAGCAGCTTGGAGTTAGGGAGCTACGAGCAGTACTTC. Its translation is CASSLELGSYEQYF. Looking up the rest from reference TRBV5-5 and TRBJ2-7 gives the full variable domain: DAGVTQSPTHLIKTRGQQVTLRCSPISGHKSVSWYQQVLGQGPQFIFQYYEKEERGRGNFPDRFSARQFPNYSSELNVNALLLGDSALYLCASSLELGSYEQYFGPGTRLTVT.

V and J are TRBV27 and TRBJ2-7; 7 nucleotides align to TRBD1. With V trimmed by 5 bases and J by 4 bases, 8 bases remained unmatched. The germline V gene has CDR1 MNHEY and CDR2 SMNVEV (reference sequence). The CDR3 consists of 14 residues. CDR3 residues: CASSPGTATYEQYF. The CDR3 DNA is TGTGCCAGCAGTCCCGGGACAGCGACTTACGAGCAGTACTTC.

This clone is a singleton in its sample. The chain uses TRBV3-1 (or the pseudogene TRBV3-2) and TRBJ2-6; TRBD1 matches 9 bases. After removal of 4 bases from V and 4 bases from J, the junction contained 17 bases not matched to a gene. CDR3 length: 20 amino acids. The germline CDR1 and CDR2 sequences are LGHDT and YNNKEL (reference sequence). For the CDR3, the DNA is TGTGCCAGCAGCCCAAGGGGGGCTGGACAGGGGTCTACGGGGGCCAACGTCCTGACTTTC. It translates to CASSPRGAGQGSTGANVLTF.

J is TRBJ2-7 and V is TRBV6-1; D gene uncertain. Germline loops: CDR1 MNHNS, CDR2 SASEGT. This CDR3 has 18 amino acids. V shed 1 base and J shed 0 bases, with 19 bases lying between them. The CDR3 reads CASSEEKVGSLFSYEQYF. For the CDR3, the DNA is TGTGCCAGCAGTGAAGAGAAAGTGGGCTCACTCTTCTCCTACGAGCAGTACTTC.